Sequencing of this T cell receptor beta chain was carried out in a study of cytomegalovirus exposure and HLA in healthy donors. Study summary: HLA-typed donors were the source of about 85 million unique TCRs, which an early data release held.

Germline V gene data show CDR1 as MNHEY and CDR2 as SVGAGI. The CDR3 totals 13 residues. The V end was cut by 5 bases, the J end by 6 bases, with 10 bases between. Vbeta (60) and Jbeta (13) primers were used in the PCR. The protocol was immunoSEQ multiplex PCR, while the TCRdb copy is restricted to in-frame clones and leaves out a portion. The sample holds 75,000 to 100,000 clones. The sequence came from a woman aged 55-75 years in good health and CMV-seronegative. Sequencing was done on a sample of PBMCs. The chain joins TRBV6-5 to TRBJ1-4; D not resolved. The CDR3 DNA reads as TGTGCCAGCAGTGTCCAGGAACATGAAAAACTGTTTTTT. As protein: CASSVQEHEKLFF.